This entry features one TCR beta chain sequence. The sample comes from a study of T cell responses to AZD1222 COVID-19 vaccine. This table comes from immunoSEQ multiplex PCR, and its TCRdb copy is limited to in-frame clones, with some not included. Of some 120,000 clones listed, 84% are singletons. The CDR3 runs 18 residues. Trimming cost V 4 bases and J 2 bases, with 23 bases left between them. CDR1 and CDR2 from the germline V gene are SEHNR and FQNEAQ (reference sequence). The specimen was peripheral blood, collected 28 days after the second AZD1222 dose. This TCR was sampled from an adult who received the AZD1222 COVID-19 vaccine. The chain links TRBV7-9 to TRBJ1-1, with a possible D match to TRBD1 (5 bases). CDR3 bases: TGTGCCAGCAGCTCCCACGGTGGTCAGGGAGGAGGAAACACTGAAGCTTTCTTT. It specifies CASSSHGGQGGGNTEAFF.